Listed below are T cell receptor beta chains from one sample, sequenced in a study of CD8 T cells in Susac syndrome. TCRdb reanalysed the immunoSEQ multiplex PCR reads using MiXCR and keeps one entry per CDR3 protein. The sample includes about 130,000 distinct CDR3 sequences, less than 95% of them seen just once. Sequenced: CD4+ T cells from PBMCs. The receptors were sampled from a human donor with multiple sclerosis. Each CDR3 is given with its conserved first and last residue. D genes are given only for firm matches. Rows give clone size only sometimes, using once, few, many, or a class for an expanded clone.

clone_size	d_call	v_call	j_call	cdr3_nt	cdr3_aa
NA	NA	TRBV12-3/TRBV12-4	TRBJ2-4	TGTGCCAGCAGTCTCCAACCAAGGGCGAACCAGTACTTC	CASSLQPRANQYF
NA	NA	TRBV20-1	TRBJ1-4	TGCAGTGCTTGTAGGACCGGTCTAGGAAAACTGTTTTTT	CSACRTGLGKLFF
NA	NA	TRBV6-2/TRBV6-3	TRBJ1-1	TGTGCCAGCATGTCTGGGGGTGAAAACACTGAAGCTTTCTTT	CASMSGGENTEAFF
NA	TRBD2	TRBV29-1	TRBJ2-3	TGCAGTCAACTAGCGGACACAGATACGCAGTATTTT	CSQLADTDTQYF
NA	NA	TRBV30	TRBJ1-1	TGTGCCTGGAGTCCTGGACACGAGAACACTGAAGCTTTCTTT	CAWSPGHENTEAFF
NA	NA	TRBV7-9	TRBJ2-1	TGTGCCAGCATCCCCGGGGCTTCCTACAATGAGCAGTTCTTC	CASIPGASYNEQFF
once	TRBD1	TRBV29-1	TRBJ2-7	TGCAGCGTTGAAGAGGTCCGGGACAGTTATTCCTACGAGCAGTACTTC	CSVEEVRDSYSYEQYF
NA	TRBD2	TRBV28	TRBJ2-7	TGTGCCAGCAGTTATCCCAGTTTCACCGGGACTAGCGGGAGAAGCTACGAGCAGTACTTC	CASSYPSFTGTSGRSYEQYF
NA	NA	TRBV12-5	TRBJ2-2	TGTGCTAGTGGTTTGGGGGCACCCCGACAGACGAACACCGGGGAGCTGTTTTTT	CASGLGAPRQTNTGELFF
NA	NA	TRBV19	TRBJ1-1	TGTGCCAGTAGTAGGTCGGGGACTGAAGCTTTCTTT	CASSRSGTEAFF
NA	NA	TRBV25-1	TRBJ2-3	TGTGCCAGCAGTGCTCAGGCCCCAGATACGCAGTATTTT	CASSAQAPDTQYF
NA	TRBD1	TRBV25-1	TRBJ1-1	TGTGCCAGCAGTGACTACAGACAGGGGAACACTGAAGCTTTCTTT	CASSDYRQGNTEAFF
NA	NA	TRBV30	TRBJ1-5	TGTGCCTGGAGCACTCAAGCTAGCAATCAGCCCCAGCATTTT	CAWSTQASNQPQHF
NA	TRBD2	TRBV18	TRBJ2-7	TGTGCCAGCTCCCCGGGAGGGAGTCCCTCCGAGCAGTACTTC	CASSPGGSPSEQYF
NA	NA	TRBV13	TRBJ2-7	TGTGCCAGCAGCTTAGCATTCCGAGGAGGCGAGCAGTACTTC	CASSLAFRGGEQYF
NA	TRBD1	TRBV7-9	TRBJ1-1	TGTGCCAGCAGCCCCGGGACAGGGCGGCGAGCTTTCTTT	CASSPGTGRRAFF
once	NA	TRBV9	TRBJ1-3	TGTGCCAGCAGCGCCGTTGGGCCCGTGGGGGGCACCATATATTTT	CASSAVGPVGGTIYF
NA	TRBD1	TRBV3-1	TRBJ1-2	TGTGCCAGCAGCCAAGGACAGGGGTTTTATGGCTACACCTTC	CASSQGQGFYGYTF
NA	TRBD2	TRBV9	TRBJ2-2	TGTGCCAGCAGCGTGCCCGCTTCGGGGGGTAACGGGGAGCTGTTTTTT	CASSVPASGGNGELFF
NA	TRBD2	TRBV5-1	TRBJ2-1	TGCGCCAGCTCCGGGACTAGCGGCTTGGCCGAGCAGTTCTTC	CASSGTSGLAEQFF
NA	TRBD2	TRBV12-3/TRBV12-4	TRBJ2-7	TGTGCCAGCAGGCCTAGCGGATCCTACGAGCAGTACTTC	CASRPSGSYEQYF
NA	NA	TRBV10-1	TRBJ1-2	TGCGCCAGCAGTGCACGGGCGGGTAACTATGGCTACACCTTC	CASSARAGNYGYTF
NA	NA	TRBV6-2/TRBV6-3	TRBJ2-2	TGTGCCAGCAGTAATACCGACACCGGGGAGCTGTTTTTT	CASSNTDTGELFF
NA	NA	TRBV11-3	TRBJ2-5	TGTGCCAGCAGCATGACGGGACACGCGGGGGAGACCCAGTACTTC	CASSMTGHAGETQYF
NA	NA	TRBV12-3/TRBV12-4	TRBJ2-7	TGTGCCAGCAGTTTGCCCCCATTCTACGAGCAGTACTTC	CASSLPPFYEQYF
NA	NA	TRBV5-6	TRBJ1-4	TGTGCCAGCACCAACCCCGGCGGGACGGCTAATGAAAAACTGTTTTTT	CASTNPGGTANEKLFF
NA	NA	TRBV27	TRBJ2-7	TGTGCCAGCAGTCTAGGACTGGATAATGCCTACGAGCAGTACTTC	CASSLGLDNAYEQYF
NA	TRBD1	TRBV12-3/TRBV12-4	TRBJ2-7	TGTGCCAGCACCCCTTTTTCGGGACAGAGCTCCTACGAGCAGTACTTC	CASTPFSGQSSYEQYF
NA	NA	TRBV2	TRBJ2-7	TGTGCCAGCATGCTCGTTGGAAAGGAGCAGTACTTC	CASMLVGKEQYF
NA	NA	TRBV18	TRBJ2-7	TGTGCCAGCTCACCACCGATTCAGACCTCCTACGAGCAGTACTTC	CASSPPIQTSYEQYF
NA	TRBD1	TRBV3-1	TRBJ1-3	TGTGCCAGCAGCCAAGATAACAGGGGAACAGGAAACACCATATATTTT	CASSQDNRGTGNTIYF
NA	NA	TRBV9	TRBJ2-5	TGTGCCAGCAGCGCCGGGACTGGCCAAGAGACCCAGTACTTC	CASSAGTGQETQYF
once	NA	TRBV2	TRBJ1-5	TGTACCAGCAGTGAATTTCTTAGCAATCAGCCCCAGCATTTT	CTSSEFLSNQPQHF
NA	TRBD1	TRBV7-9	TRBJ2-7	TGTGCCAGCAGCTTAGCGGACAGGGGCGGGTACTTC	CASSLADRGGYF
NA	NA	TRBV12-3/TRBV12-4	TRBJ1-1	TGTGCCAGCAGTTTGAACGACCTGACTGAAGCTTTCTTT	CASSLNDLTEAFF
NA	TRBD1	TRBV29-1	TRBJ2-1	TGCAGCGCCGGGACAGGGAAAGGGAATGAGCAGTTCTTC	CSAGTGKGNEQFF